The clone carrying this T cell receptor (beta chain) appeared many times. Its antigen is not known. Axillary draining lymph nodes of breast cancer patients supplied the node samples. Trimming shortened V by 0 bases and J by 9 bases, and 12 bases separated the two germline ends. The germline CDR1 and CDR2 sequences are LGHNA and YSLEER. The CDR3 contains 14 residues. These data come from a study of breast tumors, draining lymph nodes, adjacent tissues. General observations from the study: Data only fit, rather than demonstrated, lymph node origin of most tumor T cells. Tumor repertoires ranked between lymph nodes and nontumor tissue in diversity, with V and J gene preferences.

TCRdb used MiXCR to reprocess the multiplex PCR reads, holding one entry per CDR3 protein. The sample contains roughly 80,000 distinct CDR3 sequences, approximately 19% of which appear only once. This clonotype was sampled from a female donor with breast cancer. Some clones in this sample may be carry-over from other donors' samples. Source material: axillary lymph node tissue. V is TRBV4-3 and J is TRBJ2-1; D possibly corresponds to TRBD2 (5 bases). For the CDR3, the DNA is TGCGCCAGCAGCCAAGATAGGCCTAGCAGTGAGCAGTTCTTC. This codes for CASSQDRPSSEQFF.